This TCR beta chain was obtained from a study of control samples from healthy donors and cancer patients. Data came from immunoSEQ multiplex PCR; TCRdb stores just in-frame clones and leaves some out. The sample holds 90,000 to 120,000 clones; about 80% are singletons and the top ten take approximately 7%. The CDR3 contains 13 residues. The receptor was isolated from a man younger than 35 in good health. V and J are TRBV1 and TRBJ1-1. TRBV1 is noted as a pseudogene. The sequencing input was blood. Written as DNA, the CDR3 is TGCACCAGCAGCCCCCAAGTGAACACTGAAGCTTTCTTT. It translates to CTSSPQVNTEAFF.